Below are 15 T cell receptor beta chains sequenced from a single sample in a study of molecular identifiers for immune sequencing clone quantification. TCRdb recomputed calls from the PCR reads with MiXCR, one row per CDR3 protein. The repertoire consists of over 55,000 distinct CDR3 sequences, with 15% to 20% occurring once and the leading ten covering approximately 1.5%. The sample consisted of naive CD8+ T cells from blood, with Jurkat cell RNA spiked in. As for subset: FACS-sorted CD8+CD4-CCR7+CD45RA+ naive T cells. The receptors shown here come from a human donor in good health. Some libraries in this study had Jurkat cell RNA spiked in.

This clonotype was seen ten or more times. The rearrangement uses TRBV24-1 and TRBJ2-1; tentatively, D is TRBD2 (6 bases). Germline CDR1 and CDR2: KGHDR and SFDVKD. V dropped 8 bases and J dropped 2 bases, with 12 bases sitting between them. This CDR3 has 14 residues. CDR3 coding DNA: TGTGCCACCATAGGCGGGACTCCCTACAATGAGCAGTTCTTC. Translated, it gives CATIGGTPYNEQFF.

As for this clonotype: At one end the junction does not follow the germline gene, possibly because of a read error. The chain is built from TRBV30 and TRBJ2-1; D may be TRBD1 (7 bases). The CDR3 sequence is 13 residues long. Germline V gene lookup returns CDR1 GTSNPN and CDR2 SVGIG (reference sequence). The CDR3 spells CAGSRGAPNEQFF. In DNA, the CDR3 is TGTGCCGGGAGCAGGGGGGCCCCCAATGAGCAGTTCTTC.

In its sample, this clonotype was seen many times. This chain connects TRBV7-9 to TRBJ1-1; D may be TRBD1 (6 bases). The V and J ends lost 3 bases and 3 bases respectively, with 14 bases between them. The CDR3 totals 15 residues. In germline, CDR1 is SEHNR, CDR2 FQNEAQ (reference sequence). CDR3 sequence reads: CASSFVGGRDTEAFF. In DNA, the CDR3 is TGTGCCAGCAGCTTTGTGGGGGGCCGGGACACTGAAGCTTTCTTT.

As for this clonotype: This may stem from a read error, because a much larger clone lies one nucleotide away. This chain's CDR3 is CAPSSRGGINTIYF. CDR3 in DNA: TGTGCCCCCAGCAGCAGGGGAGGTATAAACACCATATATTTT. The chain combines TRBV15 with TRBJ1-3; D possibly corresponds to TRBD1 (6 bases). This CDR3 region has 14 residues. The V gene's germline CDR1 is LNHNV and CDR2 YYDKDF (reference sequence).

This clonotype was recorded many times. V usage is TRBV12-3 or TRBV12-4 and J usage is TRBJ1-2, with D tentatively TRBD1 (5 bases). V lost 3 bases and J lost 6, with 20 bases in between. This CDR3 contains 16 residues. Here the CDR3 DNA reads TGTGCCAGCAGTTTCGGGGGTACCCGGGCAGGTAATGGCTACACCTTC. It is translated as CASSFGGTRAGNGYTF.

This clonotype turned up a few times. It may be a read error: a sequence one base away is much more abundant. The gene calls are TRBV6-2 or TRBV6-3 and TRBJ2-1, with TRBD2 matching over 11 bases. The CDR3 is 15 amino acids. Looked up from germline, CDR1 is MNHEY and CDR2 is SVGEGT. The CDR3 loop reads CASTAGLAAYNEQSF. CDR3 nucleotides: TGTGCCAGCACCGCGGGACTAGCGGCCTACAATGAGCAGTCCTTC.

This clonotype was observed at least ten times. The chain joins TRBV7-6 to TRBJ2-2; D gene uncertain. Germline V CDR1 and CDR2: SGHVS, FNYEAQ. V was pared by 3 bases and J by 0 bases, with 5 bases between. The CDR3 runs to 14 residues. The CDR3 reads CASSFLSNTGELFF. The DNA of the CDR3 is TGTGCCAGCAGCTTTTTGTCGAACACCGGGGAGCTGTTTTTT.

This clonotype was observed at least ten times. The chain links TRBV29-1 to TRBJ1-1; a weak D match, TRBD1 (5 bases). V shed 4 bases and J shed 6 bases, with 15 bases lying between them. This CDR3 comprises 13 residues. Germline values: CDR1 SQVTM, CDR2 ANQGSEA. CDR3 bases: TGCAGCGTTGTCTCCGCAGGGAGAGCTGAAGCTTTCTTT. Translated, it gives CSVVSAGRAEAFF.

There are a few counts of this clonotype. This sequence may be a read error, since a much larger clone differs from it by one base. V gene TRBV4-1 combines with J gene TRBJ2-5; perhaps TRBD2 as D (7 bases). CDR1 and CDR2 from the germline V gene are MGHRA and YSYEKL. The CDR3 has 15 amino acids. The CDR3 coding sequence is TGCGCCAGCAACCAAGGGCCAGGGGAGGGTGAGACCCAGTACTTC. Its translation is CASNQGPGEGETQYF.

The rearrangement links TRBV28 to TRBJ1-5; D perhaps matches TRBD1 (6 bases). V was shortened by 5 bases and J by 6 bases, with 14 bases between the two germline ends. Per the germline V gene, CDR1 is MDHEN and CDR2 is SYDVKM. CDR3 length equals 14 residues. DNA of the CDR3: TGTGCCAGCAGTGGACACAGGGTTGCTCAGCCCCAGCATTTT. It encodes CASSGHRVAQPQHF.

In its sample, this clonotype was seen a few times. V and J are TRBV28 and TRBJ2-7; 10 nucleotides align to TRBD2. In germline, CDR1 is MDHEN, CDR2 SYDVKM. This CDR3 has 17 amino acids. V lost 5 bases to trimming and J lost 2 bases; unmatched junction nucleotides: 12. The CDR3 here is CASSPISSGGNPYEQYF. For the CDR3, the DNA is TGTGCCAGCAGTCCCATTTCTAGCGGGGGTAATCCCTACGAGCAGTACTTC.

This clonotype was seen many times. This chain connects TRBV4-3 to TRBJ2-7; D is perhaps TRBD1 or TRBD2 (5 bases each). CDR3 length: 17 residues. The V end was cut by 2 bases, the J end by 0 bases, with 17 bases between. CDR1 is LGHNA, CDR2 YSLEER, per germline. The CDR3 DNA follows: TGCGCCAGCAGCCAATACCTCCGGGACGAGAGCTCCTACGAGCAGTACTTC. Its protein product is CASSQYLRDESSYEQYF.

This clonotype was observed at least ten times. This chain's CDR3 is CASSFDSLLNPMNTEAFF. Here the CDR3 DNA reads TGTGCCAGCAGTTTCGACAGCCTTTTAAACCCCATGAACACTGAAGCTTTCTTT. V gene TRBV6-2 or TRBV6-3 combines with J gene TRBJ1-1; possible D gene TRBD1, 5 bases. The germline V gene has CDR1 MNHEY and CDR2 SVGEGT. Trimming removed 4 bases at V and 0 bases at J, with 21 bases between. The CDR3 consists of 18 residues.

The chain combines TRBV4-1 with TRBJ2-2, with TRBD1 identical over 7 bases. With V trimmed by 2 bases and J by 7 bases, 13 bases remained unmatched. The CDR3 consists of 17 residues. Looked up from germline, CDR1 is MGHRA and CDR2 is YSYEKL. The CDR3, as DNA: TGCGCCAGCAGCCAACTTGGTACAGGGGACCCCATCGGGGAGCTGTTTTTT. Its translation: CASSQLGTGDPIGELFF.

This clonotype appeared many times. The chain couples TRBV2 to TRBJ2-3, with D unresolved. V was pared by 6 bases and J by 2 bases, with 12 bases between. The CDR3 sequence is 14 residues long. Germline V gene sequence: CDR1 SNHLY, CDR2 FYNNEI. The CDR3 DNA sequence: TGTGCCAGCAGGGCCCAGCGCCCCACAGATACGCAGTATTTT. It specifies CASRAQRPTDTQYF.